These 32 T cell receptor beta chains share one sample of origin, sequenced in a study of blood T cell repertoires in COVID-19. Sequenced by immunoSEQ multiplex PCR; TCRdb stores in-frame clones only, minus some. The sample yields some 500,000 clones, around 87% seen once. Sequenced sample: PBMCs or T cells enriched from blood (not recorded which). The source of these receptors is a woman aged 40 to 50 who had recovered from COVID-19.

The V call is TRBV7-9, the J call TRBJ1-4; D is perhaps TRBD1 (6 bases). Germline V gene data show CDR1 as SEHNR and CDR2 as FQNEAQ (reference sequence). Deletions cut 2 bases from V and 6 bases from J, with 10 bases between. The CDR3 contains 14 residues. The CDR3 sequence: CASSLPRGDEKLFF. The CDR3, as DNA: TGTGCCAGCAGCTTACCCAGGGGTGATGAAAAACTGTTTTTT.

The gene calls are TRBV2 and TRBJ1-5; 7 nucleotides align to TRBD1. This CDR3 spans 14 amino acids. The germline V gene encodes CDR1 SNHLY and CDR2 FYNNEI. The trim removed 6 bases at V and 3 bases at J, leaving 5 bases unmatched. CDR3: CASSGGQDNQPQHF. The CDR3 nucleotides are TGTGCCAGCAGCGGAGGACAGGACAATCAGCCCCAGCATTTT.

As to this clone: It is unclear where the CDR3 begins or ends on the DNA, so no DNA is shown, and the CDR3 is as TCRdb lists it. The genes are TRBV5-8 and TRBJ1-1; the table's D gene call, TRBD1, was not cross checked with the DNA. The CDR3 has 14 amino acids, counting both end residues. Germline assignment: CDR1 SGHTS and CDR2 YDEGEE. This chain's CDR3 is CASSLVGQGATTFF.

The chain is built from TRBV5-8 and TRBJ1-6, with D possibly TRBD1 on 6 matching bases. Trimming left V 4 bases short and J 7 bases short, with 9 bases between. The V gene's germline CDR1 is SGHTS and CDR2 YDEGEE. The CDR3 has 13 amino acids. The CDR3 region is CASSETGNSPLHF. As DNA, the CDR3 is TGTGCCAGCAGCGAAACAGGGAATTCACCCCTCCACTTT.

V is TRBV15 and J is TRBJ1-1, with D possibly being TRBD1 (5 bases). CDR1 is LNHNV and CDR2 is YYDKDF in the germline V gene (reference sequence). The CDR3 loop spans 13 amino acids. Trimming shortened V by 0 bases and J by 14 bases, and 16 bases separated the two germline ends. Written as DNA, the CDR3 is TGTGCCACCAGCAGAGACGGCATATCAGGGTTATTCTTT. Translating it yields CATSRDGISGLFF. Full variable domain (missing parts from reference TRBV15 and TRBJ1-1): DAMVIQNPRYQVTQFGKPVTLSCSQTLNHNVMYWYQQKSSQAPKLLFHYYDKDFNNEADTPDNFQSRRPNTSFCFLDIRSPGLGDTAMYLCATSRDGISGLFFGQGTRLTVV.

V usage is TRBV4-3 and J usage is TRBJ2-3; D unclear. CDR1 LGHNA and CDR2 YSLEER come from the germline V gene. V lost 8 bases and J 7 bases, leaving 22 bases between the germline ends. There are 15 residues in the CDR3. The chain's CDR3 is CASANEPGSHNTQYF. DNA for the CDR3: TGCGCCAGCGCGAATGAGCCGGGTAGCCATAATACGCAGTATTTT.

The chain uses TRBV10-2 and TRBJ2-5; D possibly corresponds to TRBD1 (5 bases). Between the trimmed V and J ends, which lost 9 bases and 0 bases, there was a span of 11 bases. The CDR3 extends over 13 amino acids. The germline CDR1 and CDR2 sequences are WSHSY and SAAADI. The CDR3 bases are TGCGCCAGTAGACAGTCGTACCAAGAGACCCAGTACTTC. Translating gives CASRQSYQETQYF.

The rearrangement uses TRBV4-2 and TRBJ2-1, with 10 positions matching TRBD2. Losses at the gene ends were 0 bases for V and 2 bases for J; bases not matched to a gene: 1. Germline CDR1 and CDR2: LGHNA and YNFKEQ. The CDR3 has 16 residues. CDR3 coding DNA: TGTGCCAGCAGCCAAGAACTAGCGGGAACCTACAATGAGCAGTTCTTC. Protein sequence: CASSQELAGTYNEQFF.

The chain couples TRBV11-1 to TRBJ2-5; D not certain. Deletions cut 1 base from V and 4 bases from J, with 13 bases between. The germline CDR1 and CDR2 sequences are SGHAT and FQDESV (reference sequence). This CDR3 has 15 residues. As DNA, the CDR3 is TGTGCCAGCAGCTTAGGCCTAGTTAATCGAGAGACCCAGTACTTC. Amino acid sequence: CASSLGLVNRETQYF.

V gene TRBV7-2 combines with J gene TRBJ2-5; TRBD2 matches 11 bases. Germline V gene lookup returns CDR1 SGHTA and CDR2 FQGNSA. With V trimmed by 1 base and J by 2 bases, 12 bases remained unmatched. This CDR3 has 19 amino acids. CDR3 DNA sequence: TGTGCCAGCAGCTTAGAGGGGGTCGGACTAGCGGGCATACAAGAGACCCAGTACTTC. Translated, it gives CASSLEGVGLAGIQETQYF.

This chain joins TRBV2 and TRBJ2-1, with D possibly matching TRBD2 (6 bases). The germline V gene encodes CDR1 SNHLY and CDR2 FYNNEI. The CDR3 covers 15 residues. Trimming left V 8 bases short and J 0 bases short, with 14 bases between. The CDR3 DNA follows: TGTGCCAGCGCGGAGGGCACTTACTCCTACAATGAGCAGTTCTTC. Translated: CASAEGTYSYNEQFF.

This chain links TRBV6-6 with TRBJ1-6, with D maybe TRBD1 (5 bases). Deletions cut 2 bases from V and 10 bases from J, with 12 bases between. This CDR3 is 14 amino acids long. CDR1 is MNHNY and CDR2 is SVGAGI in the germline V gene (reference sequence). CDR3 region: CASSYPGKESPLHF. The CDR3 DNA follows: TGTGCCAGCAGTTACCCAGGGAAGGAATCACCCCTCCACTTT.

This clone was found once. The J gene is TRBJ2-3, the V gene TRBV10-2; 9 bases agree with TRBD2. Germline CDR1 WSHSY, CDR2 SAAADI. After removal of 3 bases from V and 9 bases from J, the junction contained 13 bases not matched to a gene. The CDR3 has 16 residues. CDR3 nucleotides: TGCGCCAGCAGTGACCCAGCGGGAGTAGCGGGAGAGACGCAGTATTTT. The encoded protein is CASSDPAGVAGETQYF.

This chain uses TRBV21-1 with TRBJ1-1; the table gives TRBD1 as D, unverified against the DNA. TRBV21-1 is flagged as a pseudogene. The CDR3 sequence is 19 residues long. The CDR3 coding sequence is TGTGCCAGCACAATCGGGACACGGACAGGGAGGAAGGGGAGGACTGAAGCTTTCTTT. Translation: CASTIGTRTGRKGRTEAFF.

The CDR3 loop reads CAWSPERLSSSYNEQFF. The CDR3 DNA reads as TGTGCCTGGAGTCCAGAGAGACTTTCCAGCTCCTACAATGAGCAGTTCTTC. The chain couples TRBV30 to TRBJ2-1; no reliable D call. The CDR3 loop spans 17 amino acids. Germline V CDR1 and CDR2: GTSNPN, SVGIG (reference sequence). V was clipped by 2 bases and J by 0 bases, with 17 bases between them.

The V gene is TRBV4-3, the J gene TRBJ1-2, with a tentative D call TRBD1 (6 bases). CDR1 and CDR2 (germline): LGHNA, YSLEER. There are 15 residues in the CDR3. V lost 4 bases to trimming and J lost 4 bases, with 16 bases between them. DNA for the CDR3: TGCGCCAGCAGCCCCGGGATAGCACAGGGCTATGGCTACACCTTC. Its protein is CASSPGIAQGYGYTF.

The CDR3 DNA is TGTGCCAGCAGCTTGGGACGAGGGGGCCAGACCCAGTACTTC. This encodes CASSLGRGGQTQYF. The chain combines TRBV5-6 with TRBJ2-5; 7 bases fit TRBD1. The ends lost 0 bases at V and 6 bases at J; junction bases unmatched: 5. CDR3 length: 14 amino acids. Germline V CDR1 and CDR2: SGHDT, YYEEEE.

V is TRBV12-5 and J is TRBJ1-2; unclear D gene. V shed 6 bases and J shed 5 bases, with 10 bases lying between them. Germline values: CDR1 LGHNT, CDR2 FRNRAP. This CDR3 has 12 amino acids. The CDR3 loop reads CASGKTDYGYTF. In nucleotides, the CDR3 is TGTGCTAGTGGCAAGACTGATTATGGCTACACCTTC. The entire variable domain, with the rest obtained from reference TRBV12-5 and TRBJ1-2, is as follows: DARVTQTPRHKVTEMGQEVTMRCQPILGHNTVFWYRQTMMQGLELLAYFRNRAPLDDSGMPKDRFSAEMPDATLATLKIQPSEPRDSAVYFCASGKTDYGYTFGSGTRLTVV.

The gene calls are TRBV30 and TRBJ2-2, with D unresolved. The V end was cut by 8 bases, the J end by 6 bases, with 16 bases between. CDR1 and CDR2 (germline): GTSNPN, SVGIG (reference sequence). This CDR3 comprises 13 residues. The CDR3 sequence is CARAPSESGELFF. CDR3 DNA sequence: TGTGCCCGCGCACCCAGCGAGTCCGGGGAGCTGTTTTTT.

The V and J genes are TRBV19 and TRBJ1-2; 8 nucleotides agree with TRBD1. V dropped 1 base and J dropped 8; count of bases not matched to a gene: 3. The V gene's germline CDR1 is LNHDA and CDR2 SQIVND (reference sequence). This CDR3 contains 13 residues. This chain's CDR3 is CASSIVGDRGYTF. Here the CDR3 DNA reads TGTGCCAGTAGTATAGTGGGGGACAGGGGCTACACCTTC.

V gene TRBV7-2 combines with J gene TRBJ2-1, with D maybe TRBD2 (6 bases). Germline V CDR1 and CDR2: SGHTA, FQGNSA. The CDR3 contains 15 residues. With 0 bases removed from V and 4 bases from J, the gap between germline ends came to 10 bases. CDR3 nucleotide sequence: TGTGCCAGCAGCTTAGCAGCGGGCCTATACAATGAGCAGTTCTTC. Encoded protein: CASSLAAGLYNEQFF.

V usage is TRBV7-2 and J usage is TRBJ1-5; D is possibly TRBD1 (5 bases). The CDR3 spans 14 residues. Germline CDR1 is SGHTA and CDR2 is FQGNSA. V shed 2 bases and J shed 7 bases, with 12 bases lying between them. CDR3 residues: CASSLNTRGQPQHF. The DNA of the CDR3 is TGTGCCAGCAGCTTAAACACGCGGGGGCAGCCCCAGCATTTT.

This chain connects TRBV2 to TRBJ2-3; no reliable D call. Per germline, CDR1 SNHLY and CDR2 FYNNEI. V was clipped by 2 bases and J by 0 bases, with 6 bases between them. The CDR3 length is 14 residues. The CDR3 region has the DNA TGTGCCAGCAGTGAATTGGCTAGCACAGATACGCAGTATTTT. Translating gives CASSELASTDTQYF.

This chain links TRBV6-2 or TRBV6-3 with TRBJ2-7; D gene ambiguous. The CDR3 has 13 residues. V lost 6 bases and J lost 4, with 13 bases in between. The V gene's germline CDR1 is MNHEY and CDR2 SVGEGT. CDR3 residues: CASSPPTGYEQYF. CDR3 in DNA: TGTGCCAGCAGCCCCCCGACTGGGTACGAGCAGTACTTC.

The chain couples TRBV4-2 to TRBJ2-4; no clear D gene. The CDR3 has 17 residues. V lost 0 bases and J lost 0, with 12 bases in between. CDR1 and CDR2 (germline): LGHNA, YNFKEQ. The CDR3 here is CASSQEGAEVAKNIQYF. The DNA for the CDR3 is TGTGCCAGCAGCCAAGAGGGTGCGGAAGTAGCCAAAAACATTCAGTACTTC.

The V gene is TRBV6-1, the J gene TRBJ1-5; possible D gene TRBD1, 6 bases. CDR3 size: 15 residues. CDR1 is MNHNS, CDR2 SASEGT, per germline. The germline V and J ends were trimmed by 1 base and 7 bases, with 14 bases remaining between them. CDR3 in amino acids: CASSEGDIRIQPQHF. In DNA form, the CDR3 reads TGTGCCAGCAGTGAAGGGGACATCAGAATACAGCCCCAGCATTTT.

The chain has TRBV4-1 and TRBJ1-1; 7 bases agree with TRBD1. Trimming removed 4 bases from V and 1 base from J; junction bases left unmatched: 3. CDR3 length: 14 residues. Germline CDR1 reads MGHRA; CDR2 reads YSYEKL. In nucleotides, the CDR3 is TGCGCCAGCAGCCTGGGACAGTCGAACACTGAAGCTTTCTTT. This sequence encodes CASSLGQSNTEAFF.

The J gene is TRBJ2-4, the V gene TRBV7-9; possibly TRBD1 for D (6 bases). CDR1 is SEHNR and CDR2 is FQNEAQ in the germline V gene (reference sequence). V was clipped by 2 bases and J by 0 bases, with 14 bases between them. This CDR3 spans 17 amino acids. CDR3 loop: CASSLLGEGVAKNIQYF. CDR3 nucleotides: TGTGCCAGCAGCTTATTGGGCGAGGGGGTAGCCAAAAACATTCAGTACTTC.

The chain has TRBV7-8 and TRBJ2-5, with D perhaps matching TRBD1 (7 bases). The CDR3 contains 16 residues. CDR1 SGHVS and CDR2 FQNEAQ come from the germline V gene. The V gene lost 1 base and the J gene lost 2 bases, with 14 bases spanning the gap. In DNA, the CDR3 is TGTGCCAGCAGCTTAGGGAGGGACAGCTTTCAAGAGACCCAGTACTTC. Protein sequence: CASSLGRDSFQETQYF.

The table lists this clone with a count of one. Other DNA sequences within the sample encode an identical CDR3. V usage is TRBV6-2 or TRBV6-3 and J usage is TRBJ1-1; tentative D call: TRBD1 (6 bases). Germline CDR1 MNHEY, CDR2 SVGEGT. The CDR3 runs 16 residues. Trimming took 2 bases from V and 0 from J, leaving 13 bases between them. CDR3 in DNA: TGTGCCAGCAGTTACCCGGGGGGCGGTCTGAACACTGAAGCTTTCTTT. Its protein product is CASSYPGGGLNTEAFF.

The genes are TRBV7-2 and TRBJ2-1; D is ambiguous. V was trimmed by 0 bases and J by 4 bases, leaving 4 bases between them. CDR3 size: 13 residues. Looked up from germline, CDR1 is SGHTA and CDR2 is FQGNSA. As DNA, the CDR3 is TGTGCCAGCAGCTTAGCCAATTACAATGAGCAGTTCTTC. Translation: CASSLANYNEQFF. The complete variable domain, with remaining parts taken from reference TRBV7-2 and TRBJ2-1, reads GAGVSQSPSNKVTEKGKDVELRCDPISGHTALYWYRQSLGQGLEFLIYFQGNSAPDKSGLPSDRFSAERTGGSVSTLTIQRTQQEDSAVYLCASSLANYNEQFFGPGTRLTVL.

This chain links TRBV10-3 with TRBJ1-1; D is unclear. The CDR3 is 15 residues long. Germline lookup yields CDR1 ENHRY and CDR2 SYGVKD. V gave up 5 bases and J gave up 6 bases, with 19 bases separating them. CDR3 residues: CAISLRPGDGSEAFF. DNA for the CDR3: TGTGCCATCAGTCTGCGGCCCGGGGATGGCTCTGAAGCTTTCTTT.